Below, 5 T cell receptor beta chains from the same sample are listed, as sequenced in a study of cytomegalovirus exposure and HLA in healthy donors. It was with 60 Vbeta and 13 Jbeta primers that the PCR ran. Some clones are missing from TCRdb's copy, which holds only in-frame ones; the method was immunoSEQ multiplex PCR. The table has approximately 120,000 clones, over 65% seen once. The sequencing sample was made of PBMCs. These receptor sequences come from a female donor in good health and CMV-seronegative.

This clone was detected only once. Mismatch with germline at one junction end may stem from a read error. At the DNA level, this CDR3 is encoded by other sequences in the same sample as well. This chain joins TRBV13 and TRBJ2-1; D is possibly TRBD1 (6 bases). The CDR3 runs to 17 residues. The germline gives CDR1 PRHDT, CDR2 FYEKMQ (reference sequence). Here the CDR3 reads CASSTRQVSSSYNEQFF. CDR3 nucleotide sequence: TGTGCCAGCAGCACTAGACAGGTCTCGAGCTCCTACAACGAGCAGTTCTTC.

CDR3 protein: CASTHPSLAGGMSSGANVLTF. The CDR3 DNA sequence: TGTGCCAGCACCCACCCGTCTCTGGCGGGGGGTATGAGCTCTGGGGCCAACGTCCTGACTTTC. V and J are TRBV7-8 and TRBJ2-6; 8 bases map to TRBD2. The V segment lost 7 bases and the J segment 0 bases; nucleotides outside the gene matches: 20. The CDR3 loop spans 21 amino acids. Looked up from germline, CDR1 is SGHVS and CDR2 is FQNEAQ. Variable domain in full (rest from reference TRBV7-8 and TRBJ2-6): GAGVSQSPRYKVAKRGQDVALRCDPISGHVSLFWYQQALGQGPEFLTYFQNEAQLDKSGLPSDRFFAERPEGSVSTLKIQRTQQEDSAVYLCASTHPSLAGGMSSGANVLTFGAGSRLTVL.

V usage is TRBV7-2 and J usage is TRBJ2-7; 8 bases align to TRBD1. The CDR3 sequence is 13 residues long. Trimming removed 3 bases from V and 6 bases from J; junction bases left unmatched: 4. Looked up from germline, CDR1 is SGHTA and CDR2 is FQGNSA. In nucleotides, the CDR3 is TGTGCCAGCAGCTTTGGACAGGGTCGCGAGCAGTACTTC. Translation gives CASSFGQGREQYF.

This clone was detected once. The CDR3 DNA is TGTGCCTGGAGCACACGGGGGGGGAAAGGCTACACCTTC. Amino acid sequence: CAWSTRGGKGYTF. The chain employs TRBV30 and TRBJ1-2; possibly TRBD1 for D (5 bases). Germline V CDR1 and CDR2: GTSNPN, SVGIG (reference sequence). CDR3 length: 13 amino acids. V was shortened by 3 bases and J by 8 bases, with 16 bases between the two germline ends.

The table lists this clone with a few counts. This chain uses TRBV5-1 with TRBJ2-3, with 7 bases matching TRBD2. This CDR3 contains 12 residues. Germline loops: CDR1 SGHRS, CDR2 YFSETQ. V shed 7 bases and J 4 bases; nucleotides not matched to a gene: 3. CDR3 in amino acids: CASRAGSDTQYF. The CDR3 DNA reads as TGCGCCAGCCGAGCGGGGTCAGATACGCAGTATTTT.